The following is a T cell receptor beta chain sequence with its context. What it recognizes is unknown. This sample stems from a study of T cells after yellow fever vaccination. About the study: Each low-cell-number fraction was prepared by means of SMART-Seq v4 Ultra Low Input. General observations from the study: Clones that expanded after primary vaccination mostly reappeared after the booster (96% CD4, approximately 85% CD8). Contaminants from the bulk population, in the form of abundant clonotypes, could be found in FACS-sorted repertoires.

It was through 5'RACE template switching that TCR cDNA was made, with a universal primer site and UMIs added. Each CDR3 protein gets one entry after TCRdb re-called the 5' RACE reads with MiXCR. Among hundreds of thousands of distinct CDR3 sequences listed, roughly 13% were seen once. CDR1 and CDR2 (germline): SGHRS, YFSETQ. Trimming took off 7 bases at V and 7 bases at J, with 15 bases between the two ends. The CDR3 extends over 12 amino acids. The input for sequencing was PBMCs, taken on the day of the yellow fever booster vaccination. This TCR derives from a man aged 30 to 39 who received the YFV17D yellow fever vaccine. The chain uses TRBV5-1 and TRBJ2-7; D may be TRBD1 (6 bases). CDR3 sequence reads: CASRQAREEQYF. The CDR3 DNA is TGCGCCAGCCGACAGGCGAGGGAAGAGCAGTACTTC.